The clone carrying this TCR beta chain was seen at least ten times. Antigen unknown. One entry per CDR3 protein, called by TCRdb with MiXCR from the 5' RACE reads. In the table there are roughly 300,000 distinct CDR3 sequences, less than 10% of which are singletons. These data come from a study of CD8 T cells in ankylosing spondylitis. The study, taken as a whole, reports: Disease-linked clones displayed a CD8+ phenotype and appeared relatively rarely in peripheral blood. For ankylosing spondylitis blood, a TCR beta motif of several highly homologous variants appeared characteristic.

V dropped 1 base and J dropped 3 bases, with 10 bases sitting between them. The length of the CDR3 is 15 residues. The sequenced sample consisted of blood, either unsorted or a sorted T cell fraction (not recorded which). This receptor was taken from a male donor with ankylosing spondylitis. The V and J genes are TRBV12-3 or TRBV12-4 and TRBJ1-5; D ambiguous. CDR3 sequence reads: CASSLGQGPNQPQHF. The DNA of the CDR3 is TGTGCCAGCAGTTTAGGGCAAGGCCCCAATCAGCCCCAGCATTTT.